Listed below are T cell receptor beta chains from one sample, sequenced in a study of T-cell reconstitution after alpha-beta-depleted transplantation in children. TCRdb independently ran MiXCR on the PCR reads; one entry per CDR3 protein. The sample records over 550,000 distinct CDR3 sequences, 10% to 13% being singletons. The specimen comprised PBMCs from the stem cell graft donor, sampled from the stem cell graft. The origin of the receptors is a human donor who donated a stem cell graft to a child with acute myeloid leukemia. The CDR3 runs from the conserved cysteine through the conserved F or W. D genes are given only for firm matches. Some rows mark clone size as missing; the rest say once, few, many or name a class of expanded clone.

DNA,CDR3,J,V,D,size
TGTGCCAGCACCCCCCGGGGTAGCGGCGCCTCCGAGCAGTTCTTC,CASTPRGSGASEQFF,TRBJ2-1,TRBV3-1,NA,NA
TGTGCCAGCAGCTTTACCACAGGGAAAGGCACAGATACGCAGTATTTT,CASSFTTGKGTDTQYF,TRBJ2-3,TRBV7-3,NA,few
TGTGCCAGCAGCCACCTATCCACGTCGGAAAAACTGTTTTTT,CASSHLSTSEKLFF,TRBJ1-4,TRBV14,NA,NA
TGTGCCAGCAGCTTAGTAGCCAGGGACGAGCAGTACTTC,CASSLVARDEQYF,TRBJ2-7,TRBV7-2,NA,NA
TGCAGTGCAACCCGGACAGGAAGCTCCTACAATGAGCAGTTCTTC,CSATRTGSSYNEQFF,TRBJ2-1,TRBV20-1,TRBD1,NA
TGTGCCAGCAGTGGAATCGCGTGGGCTAACTATGGCTACACCTTC,CASSGIAWANYGYTF,TRBJ1-2,TRBV25-1,NA,many
TGTGCCAGCAGCTGGTGGGGCTCAACCTACAATGAGCAGTTCTTC,CASSWWGSTYNEQFF,TRBJ2-1,TRBV5-6,NA,NA
TGTGCCAGCAGCCTGGGACAGCCTGTGACCCAGTACTTC,CASSLGQPVTQYF,TRBJ2-5,TRBV3-1,TRBD1,NA
TGTGCCAGCAGCCAAGACGGGCGCAGGGGGAGCACTGAAGCTTTCTTT,CASSQDGRRGSTEAFF,TRBJ1-1,TRBV3-1,TRBD1,NA
TGTGCCAGCAGCTTAGCGCTCTTAGCGGGAGAAGATGAGCAGTTCTTC,CASSLALLAGEDEQFF,TRBJ2-1,TRBV7-2,TRBD2,many
TGTGCCAGCCCCTCTGGGACTAGCGTATACAATGAGCAGTTCTTC,CASPSGTSVYNEQFF,TRBJ2-1,TRBV6-2/TRBV6-3,TRBD2,few
TGTGCCAGCAGACGTACTAGCGACCCCGATACGCAGTATTTT,CASRRTSDPDTQYF,TRBJ2-3,TRBV6-2/TRBV6-3,TRBD2,many
TGTGCCTGGAGCGATTTAAGGACCCAGTACTTC,CAWSDLRTQYF,TRBJ2-5,TRBV30,NA,NA
TGCGCCAGTCAATCAGACGGGACAGGCGCATTGCGCACCTTC,CASQSDGTGALRTF,TRBJ1-2,TRBV5-1,TRBD1,few
TGCGCCAGCAGCTTGGGGCAGGGGGCCTACTACGAGCAGTACTTC,CASSLGQGAYYEQYF,TRBJ2-7,TRBV5-1,TRBD1,many
TGCAGTGCACGTGGGAGCGGGATCCAAGGCGAGCAGTACTTC,CSARGSGIQGEQYF,TRBJ2-7,TRBV20-1,TRBD2,NA
TGTGCCAGCAGTTTATATGCGGGAGGGAAGAACACCGGGGAGCTGTTTTTT,CASSLYAGGKNTGELFF,TRBJ2-2,TRBV12-3/TRBV12-4,TRBD2,few
TGTGCCAGCACAGAGCGGGATCGTACAGATACGCAGTATTTT,CASTERDRTDTQYF,TRBJ2-3,TRBV7-2,TRBD2,few
TGCGCCAGCAGCCCGTCGGTCTTGGGACAGATCTCACCCCTCCACTTT,CASSPSVLGQISPLHF,TRBJ1-6,TRBV5-1,TRBD1,few
TGTGCCAGCAGTTTCGGGGACAGCCGCCCCTCCTACAATGAGCAGTTCTTC,CASSFGDSRPSYNEQFF,TRBJ2-1,TRBV6-5,TRBD1,NA
TGTGCCAGCAGCTCAAACCGAGCGGGTGGCACCGGGGAGCTGTTTTTT,CASSSNRAGGTGELFF,TRBJ2-2,TRBV7-3,NA,NA
TGTGCCAGCTTGGAGACAGGGAACACCGGGGAGCTGTTTTTT,CASLETGNTGELFF,TRBJ2-2,TRBV6-9,NA,few
TGCAGTGCCGCGTCTGCAGATGAAGCTTTCTTT,CSAASADEAFF,TRBJ1-1,TRBV20-1,NA,few
TGTGCCAGCAGCTCCACCAGGACTAGCCGACTAGGGGAGCTGTTTTTT,CASSSTRTSRLGELFF,TRBJ2-2,TRBV5-6,TRBD2,NA
TGCAGTGCTAGATCAGACGGCGCCCAGCCCCAGCATTTT,CSARSDGAQPQHF,TRBJ1-5,TRBV20-1,NA,NA
TGTGCCAGCAGTTATCGCTACAGGGGGGCCTATGGCTACACCTTC,CASSYRYRGAYGYTF,TRBJ1-2,TRBV6-5,TRBD1,many
TGTGCCAGCAGCCAAAACCGACTAGCGGGAGGCCCAGATACGCAGTATTTT,CASSQNRLAGGPDTQYF,TRBJ2-3,TRBV3-1,TRBD2,NA
TGTGCCAGCAGCGAGGGGGCCCGGGACAGCACACAAGAGACCCAGTACTTC,CASSEGARDSTQETQYF,TRBJ2-5,TRBV7-9,TRBD1,many
TGCGCCAGCAGCTTGGGAACTCCCGGATTTGAGCAGTTCTTC,CASSLGTPGFEQFF,TRBJ2-1,TRBV5-1,NA,few
TGTGCCAGCACCCTTAGGCCGGTGGATACGCAGTATTTT,CASTLRPVDTQYF,TRBJ2-3,TRBV12-3/TRBV12-4,NA,many
TGTGCCAGCAGCTTATTAGGGGACATGGGAGGCACTGAAGCTTTCTTT,CASSLLGDMGGTEAFF,TRBJ1-1,TRBV11-2,NA,NA
TGTGCCAGCAGTTTGTCTAGCTACCACGAGCAGTACTTC,CASSLSSYHEQYF,TRBJ2-7,TRBV12-3/TRBV12-4,NA,NA
TGTGCCAGCAGCGACGATGCCTACAATGAGCAGTTCTTC,CASSDDAYNEQFF,TRBJ2-1,TRBV6-2/TRBV6-3,NA,many
TGCGCCAGCAGCCAAGGACTAGCAACGACCTACGAGCAGTACTTC,CASSQGLATTYEQYF,TRBJ2-7,TRBV4-3,TRBD2,few
TGTGCCAGCAGTTTAGGCTTCACCTACGGGGAGCAGTACTTC,CASSLGFTYGEQYF,TRBJ2-7,TRBV12-3/TRBV12-4,NA,NA
TGTGCCAGCAGTTACGCGGGACAGGGGCCCTATGGCTACACCTTC,CASSYAGQGPYGYTF,TRBJ1-2,TRBV6-5,TRBD1,NA
TGTGCCAGCAGCTTAATGGCAGCAAACAATGAGCAGTTCTTC,CASSLMAANNEQFF,TRBJ2-1,TRBV7-2,NA,NA
TGCAGCGCCTCCGGAGCGGGAGGGCCCCCAGAGACCCAGTACTTC,CSASGAGGPPETQYF,TRBJ2-5,TRBV29-1,TRBD2,NA
TGCAGTGCTAGAGATGTTCACAGAAGCTACGAGCAGTACTTC,CSARDVHRSYEQYF,TRBJ2-7,TRBV20-1,NA,NA
TGCGCCAGCAGCTTTACGACATTGGAGCAGTTCTTC,CASSFTTLEQFF,TRBJ2-1,TRBV5-1,NA,many
TGTGCCAGCAGCCCCGGGTGGGGGACTAGCGGGATGGGAGATACGCAGTATTTT,CASSPGWGTSGMGDTQYF,TRBJ2-3,TRBV7-3,TRBD2,few
TGTGCCAGCAGCTTATTGGTCCGAAACACCGGGGAGCTGTTTTTT,CASSLLVRNTGELFF,TRBJ2-2,TRBV7-2,NA,many
TGTGCCACCAGCGGCGGTCCTAGCTCCTACAATGAGCAGTTCTTC,CATSGGPSSYNEQFF,TRBJ2-1,TRBV15,NA,few
TGTGCCAGCAGTATTCGTGTTAGCGGATACAATGAGCAGTTCTTC,CASSIRVSGYNEQFF,TRBJ2-1,TRBV27,NA,many